This section outlines one T cell receptor beta chain sequence together with its context. The antigen is not known. Data came from immunoSEQ multiplex PCR; TCRdb stores just in-frame clones and leaves some out. The table includes approximately 190,000 clones, approximately 94% detected once. The sample belongs to a study of T cell responses to AZD1222 COVID-19 vaccine. The CDR3 has 19 amino acids. The V end lost 3 bases, the J end lost 2 bases, and 24 bases lay between the germline ends. Looked up from germline, CDR1 is MDHEN and CDR2 is SYDVKM. General study findings and limits: Most donors were white British, females outnumbered males, and clonal diversity was possibly underestimated. Targeting of unmutated variant regions was reportedly seen in nearly half of spike-specific TCRs. Sampled repertoires all dated from after the peak T cell response.

This receptor was identified in an adult in good health. This sequence joins TRBV28 and TRBJ2-3, with D possibly TRBD2 on 6 matching bases. The sample here was peripheral blood, taken on day 0 of AZD1222 vaccination. In DNA form, the CDR3 reads TGTGCCAGCAGTTTTCTCCCACCCAGCGGGTTGGGGGACACAGATACGCAGTATTTT. Translated, it gives CASSFLPPSGLGDTDTQYF.